This T cell receptor (beta chain) was captured by sequencing in a study of long-term antiretroviral therapy in people with HIV. Whole-study findings and limits: Diversity measured after ART increased yet remained under transplant donor controls.

The V gene's germline CDR1 is KGHSH and CDR2 LQKENI. V was shortened by 6 bases and J by 2 bases, with 15 bases between the two germline ends. This CDR3 spans 15 amino acids. It was version v3.0 of the immunoSEQ assay that was run at survey level. Method: immunoSEQ multiplex PCR; TCRdb's copy keeps in-frame clones and lacks some. This sample yields over 30,000 clones, of which approximately 80% are seen a single time; around 6.1% belongs to the top ten. A remark on this clone: Its antigen remains unidentified.

The TCR comes from a man younger than 30 with HIV. The chain combines TRBV18 with TRBJ2-3; weak D call: TRBD2 (6 bases). Sample: unsorted PBMCs, taken 0.6 years after starting antiretroviral therapy. As DNA, the CDR3 is TGTGCCAGCTCGCGACGGGGAGGTTTCACAGATACGCAGTATTTT. This encodes CASSRRGGFTDTQYF.